Listed below are T cell receptor beta chains from one sample, sequenced in a study of type 1 and type 2 diabetes patients. MiXCR was run by TCRdb on the multiplex PCR reads, yielding one entry per CDR3 protein. Of 250,000 to 300,000 distinct CDR3 sequences listed, roughly 48% are singletons. Sequencing was carried out using peripheral blood mononuclear cells (PBMCs). The receptors were sampled from a man in his late teens or twenties with type 2 diabetes. Each CDR3 is given with its conserved first and last residue. The D gene is left open where the match is weak. Rows may omit the clone size; those that give it use once, few, many or a size class.

j_call,d_call,clone_size,v_call,cdr3_aa,cdr3_nt
TRBJ2-1,TRBD2,NA,TRBV4-1,CASSLAGDGNEQFF,TGCGCCAGCAGCTTAGCGGGAGATGGCAATGAGCAGTTCTTC
TRBJ2-3,NA,NA,TRBV9,CASRDSRTDTQYF,TGTGCCAGCCGGGACTCACGCACAGATACGCAGTATTTT
TRBJ1-2,NA,few,TRBV13,CASSLGGQGGGYTF,TGTGCCAGCAGCTTAGGCGGCCAGGGAGGCGGCTACACCTTC
TRBJ2-5,TRBD1,few,TRBV7-7,CASSSTGFGETQYF,TGTGCCAGCAGCTCGACAGGGTTTGGGGAGACCCAGTACTTC
TRBJ2-3,NA,few,TRBV15,CATGSERTDTQYF,TGTGCCACCGGGAGCGAACGCACAGATACGCAGTATTTT
TRBJ1-6,NA,few,TRBV30,CAWSRRGLSYNSPLHF,TGTGCCTGGAGTCGCAGGGGTCTATCCTATAATTCACCCCTCCACTTT
TRBJ2-1,TRBD2,NA,TRBV10-1,CASSDKGLAGGNEQFF,TGCGCCAGCAGTGACAAAGGACTAGCGGGGGGCAATGAGCAGTTCTTC
TRBJ1-2,TRBD1,NA,TRBV11-1,CASSFYRSPPGQGAGGYTF,TGTGCCAGCAGCTTCTACCGATCCCCTCCGGGACAGGGGGCCGGGGGCTACACCTTC
TRBJ2-1,NA,NA,TRBV2,CATSRDSVHSYNEQFF,TGTGCCACCAGCAGAGACTCCGTCCACTCCTACAATGAGCAGTTCTTC
TRBJ2-7,NA,NA,TRBV2,CASYRRGTVSSYERYF,TGTGCCAGCTATAGGAGGGGAACAGTTTCGTCCTACGAGCGGTACTTC
TRBJ2-7,TRBD1,many,TRBV12-3/TRBV12-4,CASSSGQGAYEQYF,TGTGCCAGCAGTTCAGGACAGGGCGCCTACGAGCAGTACTTC
TRBJ2-6,TRBD1,NA,TRBV7-8,CASSIDRAGANVLTF,TGTGCCAGTAGCATCGACAGGGCTGGGGCCAACGTCCTGACTTTC
TRBJ2-3,NA,NA,TRBV7-2,CASSLGPGWVDTQYF,TGTGCCAGCAGCTTAGGCCCAGGGTGGGTAGATACGCAGTATTTT
TRBJ2-6,NA,NA,TRBV28,CASTQGGANVLTF,TGTGCCAGCACCCAGGGAGGGGCCAACGTCCTGACTTTC
TRBJ1-2,NA,few,TRBV12-3/TRBV12-4,CASVYKNGYTF,TGTGCCAGCGTATACAAAAATGGCTACACCTTC
TRBJ2-7,TRBD1,few,TRBV20-1,CSVHRGAYEQYF,TGCAGTGTCCACAGGGGAGCCTACGAGCAGTACTTC
TRBJ2-7,TRBD1,NA,TRBV28,CASSLGTGGKNF,TGTGCCAGCAGCCTAGGGACAGGTGGGAAAAACTTC
TRBJ1-1,NA,few,TRBV29-1,CSVQQGRWGTEAFF,TGCAGCGTTCAGCAGGGGCGATGGGGCACTGAAGCTTTCTTT
TRBJ2-3,TRBD2,once,TRBV12-3/TRBV12-4,CASSFLGTSQETQYF,TGTGCCAGCAGTTTTTTAGGGACTAGCCAGGAGACGCAGTATTTT
TRBJ2-3,NA,NA,TRBV7-9,CASSLGQSRASDTQYF,TGTGCCAGCAGCCTCGGACAGTCCCGGGCCTCAGATACGCAGTATTTT
TRBJ2-7,NA,NA,TRBV2,CASSEGGASYNEQYF,TGTGCCAGCAGTGAAGGCGGGGCCTCCTACAATGAGCAGTACTTC
TRBJ2-5,TRBD1,NA,TRBV7-2,CASSTGTGRQETQYF,TGTGCCAGCAGCACGGGGACAGGGAGACAGGAGACCCAGTACTTC
TRBJ2-7,TRBD1,NA,TRBV28,CASSATGTGYNEQYF,TGTGCCAGCAGTGCAACCGGGACAGGGTACAACGAGCAGTACTTC
TRBJ2-1,NA,NA,TRBV18,CASSPSLFRGSYNEQFF,TGTGCCAGCTCACCATCACTCTTCCGAGGCTCCTACAATGAGCAGTTCTTC
TRBJ2-7,NA,NA,TRBV29-1,CSVSNTIYEQYF,TGCAGCGTTTCCAACACCATCTACGAGCAGTACTTC